These T cell receptor beta chains were read from a single sample in a study of beta chain features in type 1 diabetes. Clones were sequenced by immunoSEQ multiplex PCR, and TCRdb holds only the in-frame ones, with some missing. Of 330,000 or so clones in the sample, about 12% are singletons; the top ten hold about 0.01%. Sequencing was done on a sample of naive CD4+ T cells from blood. Receptor source: a young woman with type 1 diabetes. CDR3s include the opening cysteine and the closing phenylalanine or tryptophan. D genes are given only for firm matches. The size of a clone is reported for some rows only, either as once, few or many, or as a class for expanded clones.

-	TRBV2	TRBJ2-2	-	CATSGRRNTGELFF	TGTGCCACCTCAGGGAGGAGAAACACCGGGGAGCTGTTTTTT
-	TRBV13	TRBJ2-3	TRBD2	CASSERGKGSGDTQYF	TGTGCCAGCAGCGAGCGGGGGAAAGGAAGTGGAGATACGCAGTATTTT
-	TRBV18	TRBJ2-3	-	CASSPLRSTDTQYF	TGTGCCAGCTCACCGTTGCGGAGCACAGATACGCAGTATTTT
-	TRBV30	TRBJ2-1	-	CAWTRSGTPFNEQFF	TGTGCCTGGACTCGGTCCGGGACTCCCTTCAATGAGCAGTTCTTC
few	TRBV5-6	TRBJ2-7	-	CASSLRSEQYF	TGTGCCAGCAGCTTGCGGAGCGAGCAGTACTTC
few	TRBV28	TRBJ2-3	-	CASSLSHPTDTQYF	TGTGCCAGCAGTTTATCACATCCCACAGATACGCAGTATTTT
-	TRBV5-4	TRBJ1-5	-	CASSRGGSGPNQPQHF	TGTGCCAGCAGCCGCGGGGGGTCAGGGCCGAATCAGCCCCAGCATTTT
few	TRBV4-1	TRBJ2-6	-	CASSHRNTGGGAFPGANVLTF	TGCGCCAGCAGCCATCGAAACACGGGTGGAGGGGCATTCCCCGGGGCCAACGTCCTGACTTTC
-	TRBV7-9	TRBJ1-1	-	CASSFRSNTEAFF	TGTGCCAGCAGCTTTCGGTCGAACACTGAAGCTTTCTTT
-	TRBV7-3	TRBJ2-1	TRBD1	CASSATGQGHNEQFF	TGTGCCAGCAGCGCGACGGGACAGGGGCACAATGAGCAGTTCTTC
few	TRBV19	TRBJ2-3	TRBD2	CASSMRREGSTDTQYF	TGTGCCAGTAGTATGCGGAGGGAGGGTAGCACAGATACGCAGTATTTT
few	TRBV14	TRBJ2-5	-	CASSQLAQETQYF	TGTGCCAGCAGCCAGCTCGCGCAAGAGACCCAGTACTTC
few	TRBV7-2	TRBJ2-3	-	CASSSPGLWSTDTQYF	TGTGCCAGCAGCTCCCCGGGACTGTGGAGCACAGATACGCAGTATTTT
-	TRBV30	TRBJ2-3	-	CAWSVKGTDTQYF	TGTGCCTGGAGTGTTAAGGGGACAGATACGCAGTATTTT
few	TRBV5-1	TRBJ2-5	TRBD2	CASSLERGAEETQYF	TGCGCCAGCAGCTTGGAGCGGGGGGCCGAGGAGACCCAGTACTTC
few	TRBV5-7	TRBJ2-3	-	CASSFRAQARADTQYF	TGTGCCAGCAGCTTCAGGGCCCAGGCACGAGCAGATACGCAGTATTTT
few	TRBV5-6	TRBJ2-2	-	CASSLLGELFF	TGTGCCAGCAGTCTTCTCGGGGAGCTGTTTTTT
-	TRBV11-2	TRBJ1-1	-	CASSPLPWGRGTEAFF	TGTGCCAGCAGCCCCTTACCGTGGGGCAGGGGCACTGAAGCTTTCTTT
few	TRBV28	TRBJ2-7	-	CASIYSGSSYEQYF	TGTGCCAGCATCTACAGCGGTTCATCCTACGAGCAGTACTTC
-	TRBV30	TRBJ2-3	-	CAWSAGFTDTQYF	TGTGCCTGGAGTGCGGGTTTCACAGATACGCAGTATTTT
-	TRBV20-1	TRBJ2-7	-	CSVSRGAEQYF	TGCAGTGTTAGCAGGGGAGCCGAGCAGTACTTC
few	TRBV4-1	TRBJ2-5	TRBD2	CASSQDRLAETQYF	TGCGCCAGCAGCCAAGATAGACTAGCAGAGACCCAGTACTTC
-	TRBV4-3	TRBJ2-7	-	CASSQRRASSYEQYF	TGCGCCAGCAGCCAACGCAGGGCCTCTTCCTACGAGCAGTACTTC
few	TRBV7-2	TRBJ1-2	-	CASSSRTDFYGYTF	TGTGCCAGCAGCTCCCGGACGGACTTCTATGGCTACACCTTC
-	TRBV11-3	TRBJ2-1	TRBD2	CASSFGASGAYNEQFF	TGTGCCAGCAGCTTTGGTGCTAGCGGGGCCTACAATGAGCAGTTCTTC
few	TRBV9	TRBJ1-2	TRBD1	CASSVTGAGYTF	TGTGCCAGCAGCGTAACAGGGGCTGGCTACACCTTC
few	TRBV15	TRBJ2-5	-	CATSRDPLATETQYF	TGTGCCACCAGCAGAGATCCCCTAGCCACAGAGACCCAGTACTTC
few	TRBV28	TRBJ1-5	-	CASSFSRWRGSNQPQHF	TGTGCCAGCAGTTTTTCTAGGTGGAGGGGTAGCAATCAGCCCCAGCATTTT
-	TRBV5-4	TRBJ2-3	-	CASSSDSGGTQYF	TGTGCCAGCAGCTCGGACAGTGGGGGTACGCAGTATTTT